This entry lists 4 T cell receptor beta chains sequenced from one sample in a study of shared clonotypes between healthy human individuals. Sequencing was performed with immunoSEQ multiplex PCR; in TCRdb, only in-frame clones are kept and a portion is missing. This table has 2 million to 2.5 million clones, just under 95% appearing once. Material: naive CD4+ T cells from PBMCs. Subset indicated: CD45RA+ positively selected. These receptor sequences come from a man younger than 35 in good health. Some clones in this sample may be carry-over from other donors' samples.

Details on this clone: Other DNA sequences in this sample translate to the same CDR3. V is TRBV5-4 and J is TRBJ2-5; no firm D call. The V end lost 1 base, the J end lost 2 bases, and 3 bases lay between the germline ends. CDR3 size: 12 residues. From germline, CDR1 is SGHNT and CDR2 YYREEE (reference sequence). Written as DNA, the CDR3 is TGTGCCAGCAGCTTGCCTCAAGAGACCCAGTACTTC. Translated: CASSLPQETQYF.

This clone was counted a single time. This sequence joins TRBV4-1 and TRBJ2-5; D uncertain. V lost 1 base, J lost 5 bases, and 17 bases lay in between. The CDR3 extends over 16 amino acids. Germline-derived CDR1 and CDR2 are MGHRA and YSYEKL. CDR3 loop: CASSQGSSDRGETQYF. In DNA form, the CDR3 reads TGCGCCAGCAGCCAAGGGAGTTCGGATCGTGGGGAGACCCAGTACTTC.

The V gene is TRBV15, the J gene TRBJ1-4; 8 positions agree with TRBD1. The germline V gene encodes CDR1 LNHNV and CDR2 YYDKDF (reference sequence). This CDR3 is 15 amino acids long. With V trimmed by 5 bases and J by 8 bases, 10 bases remained unmatched. The CDR3 coding sequence is TGTGCCACCAGCGCGCGACAGGGGCCAGGAGAAAAACTGTTTTTT. Protein: CATSARQGPGEKLFF.

The chain couples TRBV10-3 to TRBJ2-5; either TRBD1 or TRBD2 may fit D (6 bases each). Germline assignment: CDR1 ENHRY and CDR2 SYGVKD. Trimming took off 5 bases at V and 5 bases at J, with 15 bases between the two ends. The CDR3 covers 14 residues. In nucleotides, the CDR3 is TGTGCCATCAGTCGGGGGCAGTTCGGGGAGACCCAGTACTTC. Its protein product is CAISRGQFGETQYF.